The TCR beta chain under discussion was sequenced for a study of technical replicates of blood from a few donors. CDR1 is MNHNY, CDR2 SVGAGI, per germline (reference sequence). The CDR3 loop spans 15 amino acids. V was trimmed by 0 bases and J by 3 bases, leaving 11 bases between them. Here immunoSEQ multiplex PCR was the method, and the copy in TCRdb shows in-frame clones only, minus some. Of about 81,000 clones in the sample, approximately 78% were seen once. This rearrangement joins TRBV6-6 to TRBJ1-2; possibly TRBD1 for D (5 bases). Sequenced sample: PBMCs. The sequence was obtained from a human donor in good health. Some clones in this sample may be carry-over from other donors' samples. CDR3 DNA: TGTGCCAGCAGTTACTCGGCAGGGAAGGACTATGGCTACACCTTC. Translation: CASSYSAGKDYGYTF.